The rows below give T cell receptor beta chains drawn from one sample of a study of radiotherapy plus CTLA-4 blockade in lung cancer. The repertoire was sequenced with immunoSEQ multiplex PCR; TCRdb's copy has only in-frame clones and lacks some. This table holds 70,000 to 95,000 clones, about 88% found once. This sample comprised peripheral blood, obtained from a patient treated with radiotherapy plus ipilimumab. These receptors all come from a human donor with non-small cell lung cancer that progressed on radiotherapy plus ipilimumab. Each CDR3 is given with its conserved first and last residue. D genes are given only for firm matches.

>TRBD1|TRBJ1-1|TRBV6-6|15
CASSYPGQGNTEAFF
>.|TRBJ2-2|TRBV18|15
CASSNPTTNTGELFF
>TRBD2|TRBJ2-3|TRBV6-5|15
CAIGLAGGRTDTQYF
>TRBD1|TRBJ1-6|TRBV7-9|17
CASSDGDRGFLDSPLHF
>.|TRBJ1-2|TRBV7-8|15
CASSLVDGTNYGYTF
>TRBD2|TRBJ2-5|TRBV5-1|16
CASSPGLAGGQETQYF
>.|TRBJ2-2|TRBV6-1|15
CASSPRRSNTGELFF
>TRBD1|TRBJ2-7|TRBV28|11
CATDRGYEQYF
>.|TRBJ1-1|TRBV2|15
CASSVAGARNTEAFF
>TRBD1|TRBJ2-7|TRBV11-1|12
CASGGQSYEQYF
>.|TRBJ1-1|TRBV10-3|13
CAISPQENTEAFF
>.|TRBJ2-3|TRBV10-3|15
CATLPNLGYTDTQYF
>.|TRBJ2-1|TRBV9|19
CASSVGGGDSKSSYNEQFF